The 3 T cell receptor beta chains below were found in one sample sequenced in a study of Tregs in tolerant kidney transplant recipients. Repertoires were generated with immunoSEQ multiplex PCR, while TCRdb's copy carries only in-frame clones and drops some. The repertoire holds about 61,000 clones, with 80% to 90% as singletons. The specimen was Tregs from blood, collected before the transplant. The receptors shown here come from a human donor who received a combined kidney and bone marrow transplant.

This clone was counted only a few times. CDR3 in amino acids: CASSDASGYEQYF. The CDR3 DNA reads TGTGCCAGCAGTGATGCGTCGGGGTACGAGCAGTACTTC. This chain links TRBV2 with TRBJ2-7; a weak D match, TRBD2 (5 bases). Trimming cost V 3 bases and J 4 bases, with 10 bases left between them. The germline gives CDR1 SNHLY, CDR2 FYNNEI. CDR3 length: 13 residues.

This chain uses TRBV6-4 with TRBJ2-3; tentative D call: TRBD2 (5 bases). Trimming took off 0 bases at V and 1 base at J, with 5 bases between the two ends. The CDR3 loop spans 14 amino acids. CDR1 is MRHNA and CDR2 is SNTAGT in the germline V gene. The CDR3 spells CASSDSGGTDTQYF. CDR3 DNA sequence: TGTGCCAGCAGTGACTCCGGGGGCACAGATACGCAGTATTTT.

The chain carries TRBV18 and TRBJ2-1; TRBD1 matches 8 bases. With 2 bases clipped from V and 5 bases from J, the junction kept 2 bases outside the gene matches. The germline gives CDR1 KGHSH, CDR2 LQKENI. CDR3 length: 14 amino acids. As DNA, the CDR3 is TGTGCCAGCTCACCAGGACAGGGAAACAATGAGCAGTTCTTC. It yields the protein CASSPGQGNNEQFF.